This note documents a single TCR beta chain sequence. The data stem from a study of blood T cell repertoires in COVID-19. Study in general: The cDNA or gDNA used as material had been derived from T cells, B-cell-depleted T cells, or PBMCs.

This CDR3 comprises 12 residues. After removal of 6 bases from V and 9 bases from J, the junction contained 4 bases not matched to a gene. In the authors' methods: Amplifying reference gene primers gave estimates of nucleated cell counts. Only in-frame clones appear in the TCRdb table, and some are missing; sequencing was by immunoSEQ multiplex PCR. The D gene and trimming were derived from the DNA, and the V and J assignments and clone size from that table. The sample contains about 120,000 clones, roughly nine tenths of which appear only once. Sequences were obtained from peripheral blood. This clonotype was obtained from a man in his 70s with active or convalescent COVID-19. The rearrangement joins TRBV12-3 or TRBV12-4 to TRBJ2-1; 8 bases agree with TRBD2. This CDR3 is CASRDTSGEQFF. CDR3 nucleotide sequence: TGTGCCAGCAGGGATACTAGCGGTGAGCAGTTCTTC.